These 20 T cell receptor beta chains came from one sample sequenced in a study of shared clonotypes between healthy human individuals. Naive CD8 cells were CD45RO-negative, positively selected for CCR7, excluding terminally differentiated effector memory CD45RA+ cells. Assay used: immunoSEQ multiplex PCR; TCRdb lists only in-frame clones, some missing. Among approximately 600,000 clones listed, approximately 95% were seen once. Sequencing was done on a sample of naive CD8+ T cells sorted from blood. These receptors were obtained from a woman in her twenties or thirties in good health.

The CDR3 bases are TGTGCCAGCAGCTTAGGCGTCTCACACTACGAGCAGTACTTC. Its translation: CASSLGVSHYEQYF. The chain has TRBV7-9 and TRBJ2-7; D is uncertain. V gave up 1 base and J gave up 3 bases, with 10 bases separating them. Germline CDR1 is SEHNR and CDR2 is FQNEAQ (reference sequence). The CDR3 sequence is 14 residues long. The full variable domain, in which reference TRBV7-9 and TRBJ2-7 provide the parts outside the CDR3, is DTGVSQNPRHKITKRGQNVTFRCDPISEHNRLYWYRQTLGQGPEFLTYFQNEAQLEKSRLLSDRFSAERPKGSFSTLEIQRTEQGDSAMYLCASSLGVSHYEQYFGPGTRLTVT.

The chain carries TRBV10-2 and TRBJ2-1; D ambiguous. Germline V CDR1 and CDR2: WSHSY, SAAADI. The germline V and J ends were trimmed by 3 bases and 8 bases, with 11 bases remaining between them. The CDR3 spans 13 residues. The CDR3 loop reads CASSDDSRDEQFF. The CDR3 DNA follows: TGCGCCAGCAGTGATGACTCTCGCGATGAGCAGTTCTTC.

This chain links TRBV6-5 with TRBJ2-7, with 7 positions matching TRBD1. This CDR3 spans 15 amino acids. Germline loops: CDR1 MNHEY, CDR2 SVGAGI. Losses at the gene ends were 7 bases for V and 3 bases for J; bases not matched to a gene: 12. The CDR3 nucleotides are TGTGCCAGCAAAGTCTGGCAGGGGGATAGCTACGAGCAGTACTTC. This encodes CASKVWQGDSYEQYF.

The table lists this clone with a count of one. The CDR3 loop is CASSLPYQDRAPSGANVLTF. CDR3 coding DNA: TGTGCCAGCAGCTTGCCATACCAAGACAGGGCCCCATCTGGGGCCAACGTCCTGACTTTC. The rearrangement joins TRBV5-8 to TRBJ2-6; 7 positions match TRBD1. Germline V gives CDR1 SGHTS, CDR2 YDEGEE. This CDR3 spans 20 amino acids. The V gene end was trimmed by 1 base and the J gene end by 1 base; junction bases not matched to a gene: 14.

For this clone: The junction departs from the called germline gene at one end, perhaps through a read error. The V call is TRBV2, the J call TRBJ2-3; weak D call: TRBD2 (6 bases). The CDR3 sequence is 12 residues long. The germline V gene encodes CDR1 SNHLY and CDR2 FYNNEI. CDR3 coding DNA: TGTGCCAGCAGTGAAGGAGGGACTTTCACTAATTTT. It is translated as CASSEGGTFTNF.

The chain is built from TRBV27 and TRBJ1-5; weak D call: TRBD1 (5 bases). This CDR3 comprises 13 residues. V gave up 1 base and J gave up 5 bases, with 6 bases separating them. CDR1 MNHEY and CDR2 SMNVEV come from the germline V gene (reference sequence). The CDR3 sequence is CASSLLGHQPQHF. The CDR3 DNA sequence: TGTGCCAGCAGTTTATTGGGGCATCAGCCCCAGCATTTT.

This rearrangement joins TRBV6-5 to TRBJ1-2, with 11 bases matching TRBD1. CDR1 MNHEY and CDR2 SVGAGI come from the germline V gene. With V trimmed by 4 bases and J by 3 bases, 1 base remained unmatched. The CDR3 runs to 14 residues. The CDR3 DNA reads as TGTGCCAGCAGTTGGACAGGGGGCTACTATGGCTACACCTTC. It translates to CASSWTGGYYGYTF.

The gene calls are TRBV7-9 and TRBJ2-5; 9 bases align to TRBD1. J gave up 4 bases and V 0 bases, and 6 bases lay outside the gene matches. Germline CDR1 reads SEHNR; CDR2 reads FQNEAQ (reference sequence). There are 16 residues in the CDR3. This CDR3 reads CASSLAGTGRAETQYF. The CDR3 DNA is TGTGCCAGCAGCTTAGCCGGGACAGGGAGGGCAGAGACCCAGTACTTC.

The chain combines TRBV5-6 with TRBJ1-1; D gene ambiguous. This CDR3 is 14 amino acids long. V was cut by 1 base and J by 7 bases, with 14 bases left in between. The germline gives CDR1 SGHDT, CDR2 YYEEEE. The CDR3 bases are TGTGCCAGCAGCTTGTATGCAGGACCAATTGAAGCTTTCTTT. Residues: CASSLYAGPIEAFF.

The V and J genes are TRBV28 and TRBJ2-3, with 10 bases that match TRBD1. The CDR3 length is 14 residues. The germline V gene encodes CDR1 MDHEN and CDR2 SYDVKM. V trimming: 6 bases; J trimming: 4 bases; junction bases outside the gene matches: 4. CDR3 sequence (DNA): TGTGCCAGCAGCACAGGACAGGGGGCAGATACGCAGTATTTT. Protein: CASSTGQGADTQYF.

J is TRBJ2-5 and V is TRBV6-6, with 9 bases identical to TRBD2. The J call is in doubt because the DNA end fits TRBJ2-7 better. This CDR3 region has 15 residues. In germline, CDR1 is MNHNY, CDR2 SVGAGI (reference sequence). CDR3 nucleotides: TGTGCCAGCAGCCCGGTAGCGGGAGCTGCCTACGAGCAGTACTTC. It encodes CASSPVAGAAYEQYF.

The chain is built from TRBV11-2 and TRBJ2-7; TRBD1 might be the D (5 bases). The V end lost 0 bases, the J end lost 4 bases, and 13 bases lay between the germline ends. Germline values: CDR1 SGHAT, CDR2 FQNNGV. The CDR3 consists of 15 residues. CDR3: CASSLEAGPIYEQYF. CDR3 coding DNA: TGTGCCAGCAGCTTAGAGGCAGGGCCTATTTACGAGCAGTACTTC.

On this clone itself: In the same sample, other DNA sequences code for this CDR3. The genes are TRBV11-2 and TRBJ2-7; D is uncertain. This CDR3 spans 12 amino acids. The V end was cut by 0 bases, the J end by 3 bases, with 3 bases between. The germline V gene encodes CDR1 SGHAT and CDR2 FQNNGV. The CDR3 coding sequence is TGTGCCAGCAGCTTAGACTACTACGAGCAGTACTTC. This codes for CASSLDYYEQYF.

This clone was counted only a few times. The chain carries TRBV28 and TRBJ1-5; no clear D gene. This CDR3 comprises 11 residues. V shed 3 bases and J shed 11 bases, with 8 bases lying between them. Germline V gene sequence: CDR1 MDHEN, CDR2 SYDVKM. Here the CDR3 reads CASSLGSAQHF. DNA of the CDR3: TGTGCCAGCAGTTTGGGGTCGGCCCAGCATTTT.

V usage is TRBV2 and J usage is TRBJ2-7, with D tentatively TRBD2 (6 bases). V was trimmed by 4 bases and J by 3 bases, leaving 7 bases between them. This CDR3 contains 12 residues. Germline V CDR1 and CDR2: SNHLY, FYNNEI. The CDR3 DNA is TGTGCCAGCAGTGGGGACTTCTACGAGCAGTACTTC. Amino acids: CASSGDFYEQYF.

The gene calls are TRBV19 and TRBJ2-1; D possibly corresponds to TRBD2 (5 bases). With 1 base removed from V and 7 bases from J, the gap between germline ends came to 5 bases. The CDR3 has 12 amino acids. The germline gives CDR1 LNHDA, CDR2 SQIVND (reference sequence). CDR3 region: CASSIVANEQFF. CDR3 DNA: TGTGCCAGTAGTATAGTAGCGAATGAGCAGTTCTTC.

V gene TRBV5-8 combines with J gene TRBJ2-7, with D perhaps given as TRBD1 or TRBD2 (5 bases each). V lost 4 bases, J lost 4 bases, and 18 bases lay in between. Germline CDR1 SGHTS, CDR2 YDEGEE. The CDR3 extends over 15 amino acids. CDR3 DNA sequence: TGTGCCAGCAGCACGGGGCAGTGGGGAGCGTACGAGCAGTACTTC. Translating it yields CASSTGQWGAYEQYF.

The chain has TRBV28 and TRBJ2-7, with D tentatively TRBD2 (7 bases). V shed 5 bases and J shed 3 bases, with 23 bases lying between them. The CDR3 runs to 17 residues. The germline gives CDR1 MDHEN, CDR2 SYDVKM. The CDR3 DNA follows: TGTGCCAGCAGTACCCTGGGGGGGGCTTGGCTGCACTACGAGCAGTACTTC. Protein: CASSTLGGAWLHYEQYF.

The rearrangement uses TRBV29-1 and TRBJ2-1; 7 nucleotides match TRBD2. Per germline, CDR1 SQVTM and CDR2 ANQGSEA. The length of the CDR3 is 20 residues. The ends lost 6 bases at V and 0 bases at J; junction bases unmatched: 23. The CDR3 nucleotides read TGCAGCGTGACCCCCGGGACTATCGGTGGGGAAGTAGGCTCCTACAATGAGCAGTTCTTC. Its protein product is CSVTPGTIGGEVGSYNEQFF.

The V call is TRBV5-6, the J call TRBJ1-3, with a weak D call TRBD1 (6 bases). Germline V gives CDR1 SGHDT, CDR2 YYEEEE. V gave up 1 base and J gave up 7 bases, with 18 bases separating them. CDR3 length equals 16 residues. The CDR3: CASSLIEEGVGNTIYF. CDR3 nucleotides: TGTGCCAGCAGCTTGATAGAGGAGGGGGTCGGTAACACCATATATTTT.